The rows below give T cell receptor beta chains drawn from one sample of a study of hypomethylating agent response in myelodysplastic syndrome. Sequenced by immunoSEQ multiplex PCR; TCRdb stores in-frame clones only, minus some. The profile shows several thousand clones, roughly 87% of them singletons. This sample comprised bone marrow, obtained before or after starting hypomethylating agent treatment for myelodysplastic syndrome (not recorded which). These TCRs come from a human donor with myelodysplastic syndrome. CDR3s include the opening cysteine and the closing phenylalanine or tryptophan. The D gene is left open where the match is weak. A clone size is listed for some rows: how often the clone was seen (once, few, many), or a class if it is expanded.

D: .
J: TRBJ2-3
size: .
V: TRBV5-4
CDR3: CASGRVGATDTQYF
DNA: TGTGCCAGCGGGCGGGTGGGAGCGACTGACACGCAGTATTTT

D: .
J: TRBJ1-5
size: .
V: TRBV28
CDR3: CASSPGTRGNQPQHF
DNA: TGTGCCAGCAGTCCCGGGACGCGGGGTAATCAGCCCCAGCATTTT

D: .
J: TRBJ2-7
size: once
V: TRBV21-1
CDR3: CASSKAQDRANSYEQYF
DNA: TGTGCCAGCAGCAAAGCGCAAGACAGGGCAAACTCCTACGAGCAGTACTTC

D: .
J: TRBJ2-1
size: .
V: TRBV4-3
CDR3: CASSQDFRYNEQFF
DNA: TGCGCCAGCAGCCAAGACTTCAGATACAATGAGCAGTTCTTC

D: .
J: TRBJ1-1
size: .
V: TRBV5-5
CDR3: CASSLAGGVMNTEAFF
DNA: TGTGCCAGCAGCTTGGCCGGAGGGGTAATGAACACTGAAGCTTTCTTT

D: TRBD1
J: TRBJ2-3
size: .
V: TRBV14
CDR3: CASSQDQDRAPRADTQYF
DNA: TGTGCCAGCAGCCAAGACCAGGACAGGGCACCTAGGGCAGATACGCAGTATTTT

D: .
J: TRBJ1-6
size: .
V: TRBV30
CDR3: CAWGSGFGVVLHSPLHF
DNA: TGTGCCTGGGGGTCCGGGTTCGGCGTCGTGCTCCATTCACCCCTCCACTTT

D: .
J: TRBJ1-2
size: .
V: TRBV19
CDR3: CASSPPVGKVYGYTF
DNA: TGTGCCAGTAGTCCCCCCGTGGGGAAGGTGTATGGCTACACCTTC

D: .
J: TRBJ2-3
size: once
V: TRBV20-1
CDR3: CSAIGPYTQYF
DNA: TGCAGTGCTATCGGACCCTATACGCAGTATTTT

D: .
J: TRBJ2-5
size: .
V: TRBV6-5
CDR3: CASSAARGLTETQYF
DNA: TGTGCCAGCAGTGCCGCCAGGGGATTAACGGAGACCCAGTACTTC

D: .
J: TRBJ1-3
size: .
V: TRBV19
CDR3: CASSIYLDRGNTIYF
DNA: TGTGCCAGTAGTATTTACTTGGACAGAGGAAACACCATATATTTT

D: TRBD1
J: TRBJ2-5
size: .
V: TRBV5-4
CDR3: CASRRDRGETQYF
DNA: TGTGCCAGCAGGCGGGACAGGGGAGAGACCCAGTACTTC

D: TRBD1
J: TRBJ2-7
size: .
V: TRBV11-2
CDR3: CASSLSQGAYEQYF
DNA: TGTGCCAGCAGCTTAAGCCAGGGGGCCTACGAGCAGTACTTC

D: .
J: TRBJ2-7
size: .
V: TRBV7-6
CDR3: CASSFTRDYEQYF
DNA: TGTGCCAGCAGCTTTACCAGGGACTACGAGCAGTACTTC

D: .
J: TRBJ1-2
size: few
V: TRBV5-4
CDR3: CASSLDTGQHYF
DNA: TGTGCCAGCAGCTTGGACACGGGGCAGCATTACTTC

D: .
J: TRBJ2-2
size: .
V: TRBV7-6
CDR3: CASSLAGQINTGELFF
DNA: TGTGCCAGCAGCTTAGCGGGTCAGATAAACACCGGGGAGCTGTTTTTT

D: .
J: TRBJ2-3
size: once
V: TRBV27
CDR3: CASSHSDTDTQYF
DNA: TGTGCCAGCAGTCACTCAGACACAGATACGCAGTATTTT

D: TRBD1
J: TRBJ1-1
size: once
V: TRBV18
CDR3: CASSRGTGNTEAFF
DNA: TGTGCCAGCTCACGCGGGACAGGGAACACTGAAGCTTTCTTT

D: TRBD2
J: TRBJ2-7
size: .
V: TRBV7-2
CDR3: CASSRGGLNYEQYF
DNA: TGTGCCAGCAGCCGCGGGGGGCTCAACTACGAGCAGTACTTC

D: .
J: TRBJ2-5
size: .
V: TRBV18
CDR3: CASSPGQETQYF
DNA: TGTGCCAGCTCACCGGGGCAAGAGACCCAGTACTTC

D: .
J: TRBJ1-4
size: .
V: TRBV5-1
CDR3: CASSLVGEKLFF
DNA: TGCGCCAGCAGCTTGGTCGGGGAAAAACTGTTTTTT

D: .
J: TRBJ2-7
size: .
V: TRBV10-3
CDR3: CAISVPGSYEQYF
DNA: TGTGCCATCAGTGTACCGGGATCCTACGAGCAGTACTTC

D: .
J: TRBJ1-1
size: .
V: TRBV5-4
CDR3: CASSPQGNVNTEAFF
DNA: TGTGCCAGCAGCCCACAGGGAAATGTGAACACTGAAGCTTTCTTT

D: .
J: TRBJ1-5
size: .
V: TRBV28
CDR3: CASSFAGKGNQPQHF
DNA: TGTGCCAGCAGTTTCGCGGGGAAGGGCAATCAGCCCCAGCATTTT

D: .
J: TRBJ1-2
size: .
V: TRBV29-1
CDR3: CSDSEIHYGYTF
DNA: TGCAGCGACTCGGAGATTCACTATGGCTACACCTTC

D: .
J: TRBJ2-3
size: .
V: TRBV30
CDR3: CAWRWGADTQYF
DNA: TGTGCCTGGAGGTGGGGGGCAGATACGCAGTATTTT